This T cell receptor (beta chain) was sequenced in a study of blood T cell repertoires in COVID-19. Across the whole study: The samples span acute and convalescent COVID-19 from the United States, Italy and Spain. T cells, B-cell-depleted T cells, or PBMCs provided the cDNA or gDNA that served as material.

V gave up 0 bases and J gave up 2 bases; unmatched junction bases: 9. Germline V gene lookup returns CDR1 WSHSY and CDR2 SAAADI. The CDR3 sequence is 19 residues long. In the source study's methods: Reference gene primer amplification yielded estimated nucleated cell counts. Clones were sequenced by immunoSEQ multiplex PCR, and TCRdb holds only the in-frame ones, with some missing. The V and J calls and clone size were taken over from that table, and D and trimming were inferred from the DNA. The profile shows around 140,000 clones, roughly 80% of them singletons. The source is a human donor in a cohort sampled during active COVID-19. The specimen was peripheral blood. J is TRBJ2-3 and V is TRBV10-2; 12 nucleotides agree with TRBD2. CDR3 residues: CASSESQTSGGLFTDTQYF. CDR3 nucleotides: TGCGCCAGCAGTGAGTCCCAGACTAGCGGGGGTCTGTTCACAGATACGCAGTATTTT.